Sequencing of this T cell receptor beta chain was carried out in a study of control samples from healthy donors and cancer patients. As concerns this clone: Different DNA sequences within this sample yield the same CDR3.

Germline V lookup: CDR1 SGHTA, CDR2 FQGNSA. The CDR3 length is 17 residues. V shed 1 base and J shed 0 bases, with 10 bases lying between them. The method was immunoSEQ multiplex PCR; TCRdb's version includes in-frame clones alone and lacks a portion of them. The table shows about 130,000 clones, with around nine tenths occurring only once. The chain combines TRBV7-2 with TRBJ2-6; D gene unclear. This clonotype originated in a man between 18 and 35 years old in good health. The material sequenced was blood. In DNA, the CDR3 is TGTGCCAGCAGCTTAGTCGGCGGCTCCTCTGGGGCCAACGTCCTGACTTTC. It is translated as CASSLVGGSSGANVLTF.